This T cell receptor (beta chain) came from a study of blood T cell repertoires in COVID-19. As for the study in general: There were acute and convalescent COVID-19 samples, and they came from the United States, Italy and Spain.

Some clones are missing from TCRdb's copy, which holds only in-frame ones; the method was immunoSEQ multiplex PCR. Of approximately 180,000 clones in the sample, over 75% were seen once. Germline assignment: CDR1 SGHKS and CDR2 YYEKEE (reference sequence). V was cut by 2 bases and J by 5 bases, with 11 bases left in between. The CDR3 length is 14 residues. The material sequenced was peripheral blood. This clonotype was sampled from a middle-aged man with active or convalescent COVID-19. The V and J genes are TRBV5-5 and TRBJ1-5; a possible D gene is TRBD1 (6 bases). The CDR3 bases are TGTGCCAGCAGCTTTGGGGGCTGGGATCAGCCCCAGCATTTT. This gives the protein CASSFGGWDQPQHF.